This TCR beta chain is drawn from a study of shared clonotypes between healthy human individuals. Worth noting for this clone: The antigen is not known.

This CDR3 spans 17 amino acids. Germline CDR1 SGHDT, CDR2 YYEEEE. The ends lost 4 bases at V and 1 base at J; junction bases unmatched: 6. Terminally differentiated effector memory CD45RA+ cells were excluded from the naive CD8 cells, which were CD45RO-negative and positively selected for CCR7. Sorted-subset replicate PCR reactions contained approximately 190 ng DNA, corresponding to about 30,000 T cell genomes. Produced via immunoSEQ multiplex PCR; TCRdb's table is partial and in-frame only. In the table there are 550,000 to 750,000 clones, roughly nine tenths of which are singletons. Study-wide points: Naive CD4 clonotypes overlapped across a handful of donors at around 5%.

This TCR was sampled from a man younger than 40 in good health. Sequenced: naive CD8+ T cells sorted from blood. The rearrangement links TRBV5-6 to TRBJ2-1, with 12 bases identical to TRBD2. CDR3 amino acids: CASSPLGLAGSYNEQFF. In DNA, the CDR3 is TGTGCCAGCAGCCCCTTGGGACTAGCGGGTTCCTACAATGAGCAGTTCTTC.